This passage covers 30 T cell receptor beta chains from one sample sequenced in a study of T cell responses to AZD1222 COVID-19 vaccine. Profiling relied on immunoSEQ multiplex PCR, and the TCRdb table lists in-frame clones only, not all of them. The sample consists of roughly 170,000 clones, roughly 88% of them appearing once. The material sequenced was peripheral blood, taken on day 0 of AZD1222 vaccination. All receptors derive from an adult in good health.

V gene TRBV7-8 combines with J gene TRBJ2-5; no clear D gene. The germline gives CDR1 SGHVS, CDR2 FQNEAQ. The V and J ends lost 3 bases and 3 bases respectively, with 17 bases between them. The CDR3 sequence is 16 residues long. CDR3 sequence: CASSFPGLPIEETQYF. In DNA, the CDR3 is TGTGCCAGCAGCTTCCCTGGGTTGCCGATAGAAGAGACCCAGTACTTC. The variable domain in full, with the rest retrieved from reference TRBV7-8 and TRBJ2-5, is GAGVSQSPRYKVAKRGQDVALRCDPISGHVSLFWYQQALGQGPEFLTYFQNEAQLDKSGLPSDRFFAERPEGSVSTLKIQRTQQEDSAVYLCASSFPGLPIEETQYFGPGTRLLVL.

This chain uses TRBV28 with TRBJ1-2; 9 bases map to TRBD1. Germline CDR1 MDHEN, CDR2 SYDVKM. V shed 6 bases, J shed 4 bases, and the junction held 9 bases outside the gene matches. The CDR3 runs 15 residues. CDR3 protein: CASSLPTGGAYGYTF. The CDR3 DNA is TGTGCCAGCAGCCTTCCAACAGGGGGCGCCTATGGCTACACCTTC.

The chain is built from TRBV11-2 and TRBJ1-1; no reliable D call. The CDR3 loop spans 15 amino acids. The V end was cut by 3 bases, the J end by 0 bases, with 11 bases between. Germline values: CDR1 SGHAT, CDR2 FQNNGV. Here the CDR3 DNA reads TGTGCCAGCAGCTTTCGTCCGGGATTGAACACTGAAGCTTTCTTT. It encodes CASSFRPGLNTEAFF. The full variable domain, completed using reference TRBV11-2 and TRBJ1-1, is EAGVAQSPRYKIIEKRQSVAFWCNPISGHATLYWYQQILGQGPKLLIQFQNNGVVDDSQLPKDRFSAERLKGVDSTLKIQPAKLEDSAVYLCASSFRPGLNTEAFFGQGTRLTVV.

This chain uses TRBV3-1 (or the pseudogene TRBV3-2) with TRBJ1-1; D unclear. The V and J ends lost 3 bases and 1 base respectively, with 3 bases between them. This CDR3 has 12 residues. Germline V gives CDR1 LGHDT, CDR2 YNNKEL (reference sequence). The CDR3 DNA is TGTGCCAGCAGCCAGACGAACACTGAAGCTTTCTTT. It encodes CASSQTNTEAFF.

The chain couples TRBV18 to TRBJ2-3, with 7 positions matching TRBD1. The CDR3 runs to 16 residues. V lost 5 bases and J lost 0; bases outside the gene matches: 8. Germline V CDR1 and CDR2: KGHSH, LQKENI. The CDR3: CASSSTGVFSTDTQYF. The CDR3 coding sequence is TGTGCCAGCTCATCAACAGGGGTCTTTAGCACAGATACGCAGTATTTT.

The chain employs TRBV5-6 and TRBJ1-2, with 8 nucleotides matching TRBD1. This CDR3 spans 15 amino acids. Germline V gives CDR1 SGHDT, CDR2 YYEEEE. V was pared by 4 bases and J by 7 bases, with 12 bases of the junction left unmatched. The CDR3 loop reads CASSAMDRESVGYTF. The CDR3 coding sequence is TGTGCCAGCAGCGCTATGGACAGGGAGTCGGTTGGCTACACCTTC.

J is TRBJ2-7 and V is TRBV7-2, with a weak D call TRBD2 (5 bases). This CDR3 comprises 13 residues. In germline, CDR1 is SGHTA, CDR2 FQGNSA. Trimming took 10 bases from V and 3 from J, leaving 16 bases between them. The DNA for the CDR3 is TGTGCCACCATGGACTGGCGAGACTACGAGCAGTACTTC. As protein: CATMDWRDYEQYF.

The chain has TRBV24-1 and TRBJ2-5; D ambiguous. CDR1 is KGHDR, CDR2 SFDVKD, per germline. The CDR3 is made up of 16 amino acids. The ends were cut back, 0 bases at V and 5 bases at J, with 15 bases in the middle. Here the CDR3 reads CATSDLSRVPWETQYF. The CDR3 DNA is TGTGCCACCAGTGATTTGTCAAGGGTCCCCTGGGAGACCCAGTACTTC.

The chain is built from TRBV13 and TRBJ2-5; the match to TRBD2 covers 12 bases. Germline CDR1 is PRHDT and CDR2 is FYEKMQ (reference sequence). The CDR3 extends over 16 amino acids. The ends lost 5 bases at V and 5 bases at J; junction bases unmatched: 9. CDR3 nucleotides: TGTGCCAGCAGCGCGTCTAGCGGGGGGGCTTGGGAGACCCAGTACTTC. Translated: CASSASSGGAWETQYF.

The chain recombines TRBV10-3 with TRBJ2-1, with a possible D match to TRBD2 (5 bases). Germline values: CDR1 ENHRY, CDR2 SYGVKD. The CDR3 spans 13 residues. V lost 6 bases to trimming and J lost 4 bases, with 10 bases between them. Here the CDR3 DNA reads TGTGCCATCAGCGGACTGGAGTACAATGAGCAGTTCTTC. This codes for CAISGLEYNEQFF.

The gene calls are TRBV11-1 and TRBJ2-3; D is possibly TRBD1 or TRBD2 (5 bases each). Germline V lookup: CDR1 SGHAT, CDR2 FQDESV (reference sequence). V shed 5 bases and J shed 0 bases, with 12 bases lying between them. This CDR3 contains 15 residues. The CDR3 DNA reads TGTGCCAGCAGCCGGGACGACCAGAGCACAGATACGCAGTATTTT. This gives the protein CASSRDDQSTDTQYF.

V is TRBV10-3 and J is TRBJ2-7; the D is unclear. In germline, CDR1 is ENHRY, CDR2 SYGVKD. This CDR3 is built from 11 residues. The V and J ends lost 4 bases and 3 bases respectively, with 4 bases between them. The CDR3 is CAISAHYEQYF. The CDR3 bases are TGTGCCATCAGTGCCCACTACGAGCAGTACTTC.

V and J are TRBV12-3 or TRBV12-4 and TRBJ2-1; no clear D. V lost 0 bases, J lost 4 bases, and 4 bases lay in between. CDR3 size: 13 residues. This chain's CDR3 is CASSLAQYNEQFF. CDR3 DNA sequence: TGTGCCAGCAGTTTAGCGCAGTACAATGAGCAGTTCTTC.

The CDR3 reads CASSWRGRPGELFF. The CDR3 region has the DNA TGTGCCAGCAGCTGGCGGGGGCGTCCCGGGGAGCTGTTTTTT. The rearrangement uses TRBV5-6 and TRBJ2-2, with a weak D call TRBD2 (7 bases). The CDR3 length is 14 residues. Trimming stripped 3 bases from V and 6 bases from J, with 12 bases between. The germline gives CDR1 SGHDT, CDR2 YYEEEE.

The rearrangement links TRBV30 to TRBJ2-6; unclear D gene. Looked up from germline, CDR1 is GTSNPN and CDR2 is SVGIG (reference sequence). This CDR3 contains 17 residues. Trimming removed 3 bases at V and 0 bases at J, with 15 bases between. CDR3 protein: CAWSPRVGISGANVLTF. The CDR3 nucleotides are TGTGCCTGGAGCCCACGGGTAGGGATCTCTGGGGCCAACGTCCTGACTTTC.

The rearrangement links TRBV11-3 to TRBJ1-6; D call uncertain. CDR3 length: 13 amino acids. Trimming removed 1 base at V and 10 bases at J, with 8 bases between. Germline V lookup: CDR1 SGHNT, CDR2 YENEEA. CDR3 protein: CASSLGPGSPLHF. The CDR3 nucleotides read TGTGCCAGCAGCTTAGGTCCAGGCTCACCCCTCCACTTT.

The rearrangement links TRBV11-2 to TRBJ2-7; D ambiguous. From germline, CDR1 is SGHAT and CDR2 FQNNGV. The V gene lost 2 bases and the J gene lost 7 bases, with 12 bases spanning the gap. The length of the CDR3 is 13 residues. The CDR3 DNA follows: TGTGCCAGCAGCTTATTCCCATCGAGGGAGCAGTACTTC. As protein: CASSLFPSREQYF.

The CDR3 loop is CASSHRDRGNTIYF. The CDR3 DNA is TGTGCCAGCAGTCACCGGGACAGAGGAAACACCATATATTTT. The V and J genes are TRBV6-1 and TRBJ1-3; TRBD1 agrees at 7 bases. Losses at the gene ends were 5 bases for V and 4 bases for J; bases not matched to a gene: 5. The CDR3 has 14 residues. From germline, CDR1 is MNHNS and CDR2 SASEGT.

The chain carries TRBV4-3 and TRBJ2-2; D possibly corresponds to TRBD1 (6 bases). This CDR3 has 15 amino acids. The germline V gene has CDR1 LGHNA and CDR2 YSLEER. Trimming took off 0 bases at V and 5 bases at J, with 10 bases between the two ends. The CDR3 reads CASSQDFRGTGELFF. The CDR3 nucleotides are TGCGCCAGCAGCCAAGATTTTAGGGGGACCGGGGAGCTGTTTTTT.

This chain links TRBV6-5 with TRBJ1-4; 11 bases line up with TRBD1. From germline, CDR1 is MNHEY and CDR2 SVGAGI. V shed 6 bases and J 7 bases; nucleotides not matched to a gene: 4. CDR3 length: 14 residues. The CDR3 protein is CASRGQGESEKLFF. CDR3 in DNA: TGTGCCAGCAGGGGACAGGGGGAAAGTGAAAAACTGTTTTTT.

The rearrangement joins TRBV6-4 to TRBJ2-7, with D possibly being TRBD1 or TRBD2 (5 bases each). CDR1 is MRHNA, CDR2 SNTAGT, per germline. Trimming removed 6 bases from V and 1 base from J, with 13 bases in between. This CDR3 comprises 14 residues. The CDR3 region has the DNA TGTGCCAGCAGCGGGGCCGGAGGTTCCTACGAGCAGTACTTC. It specifies CASSGAGGSYEQYF.

V is TRBV12-5 and J is TRBJ2-3; 8 nucleotides match TRBD1. This CDR3 has 15 amino acids. V lost 0 bases, J lost 6 bases, and 5 bases stayed unmatched. Germline V CDR1 and CDR2: LGHNT, FRNRAP. The CDR3 reads CASGLVPTGGDTQYF. The DNA of the CDR3 is TGTGCTAGTGGTTTGGTACCTACAGGGGGGGATACGCAGTATTTT.

This clone has just one count. The rearrangement joins TRBV27 to TRBJ2-1; 11 nucleotides match TRBD2. In germline, CDR1 is MNHEY, CDR2 SMNVEV (reference sequence). CDR3 length: 14 amino acids. Unmatched junction bases numbered 5, after V lost 8 bases and J lost 5 bases. The CDR3 sequence: CASALAGANNEQFF. CDR3 in DNA: TGTGCCAGCGCACTAGCGGGGGCCAACAATGAGCAGTTCTTC.

This clone occurred once. The gene calls are TRBV28 and TRBJ1-6; tentatively, D is TRBD1 (6 bases). The germline gives CDR1 MDHEN, CDR2 SYDVKM. Trimming took 6 bases from V and 7 from J, leaving 16 bases between them. The CDR3 consists of 15 residues. The CDR3 is CASRGGRRGNSPLHF. The CDR3 bases are TGTGCCAGCAGGGGGGGCCGACGGGGAAATTCACCCCTCCACTTT.

As for this clone: The same CDR3 can be traced to other DNA sequences in this sample. This chain joins TRBV28 and TRBJ1-5, with 7 positions matching TRBD1. The germline V gene has CDR1 MDHEN and CDR2 SYDVKM. The CDR3 is made up of 13 amino acids. The V gene end was trimmed by 5 bases and the J gene end by 4 bases; junction bases not matched to a gene: 2. CDR3 nucleotide sequence: TGTGCCAGCAGTGGGGACAGTAATCAGCCCCAGCATTTT. The encoded protein is CASSGDSNQPQHF.

This sequence joins TRBV5-4 and TRBJ2-7; unclear D gene. V was trimmed by 0 bases and J by 0 bases, leaving 13 bases between them. In germline, CDR1 is SGHNT, CDR2 YYREEE (reference sequence). The CDR3 is 16 residues long. DNA of the CDR3: TGTGCCAGCAGCTTGGGGGGTCCTCTAAGCTCCTACGAGCAGTACTTC. Its protein product is CASSLGGPLSSYEQYF.

The chain has TRBV19 and TRBJ1-2; D may be TRBD1 (6 bases). The CDR3 is made up of 13 amino acids. Trimming took off 8 bases at V and 5 bases at J, with 15 bases between the two ends. CDR1 and CDR2 from the germline V gene are LNHDA and SQIVND (reference sequence). The CDR3 is CASRGLGGYGYTF. CDR3 nucleotides: TGTGCCAGTCGGGGCTTAGGGGGTTATGGCTACACCTTC.

CDR3 protein: CASSLIGPYEQYF. The CDR3 DNA sequence: TGTGCCAGCAGCTTGATAGGCCCCTACGAGCAGTACTTC. The chain carries TRBV5-6 and TRBJ2-7; D gene unclear. V lost 1 base and J lost 2, with 7 bases in between. The CDR3 totals 13 residues. The germline V gene has CDR1 SGHDT and CDR2 YYEEEE.

This sequence joins TRBV28 and TRBJ1-3; 8 nucleotides line up with TRBD1. The CDR3 spans 15 residues. V gave up 8 bases and J gave up 0 bases; unmatched junction bases: 6. The V gene's germline CDR1 is MDHEN and CDR2 SYDVKM. In DNA form, the CDR3 reads TGTGCCAGCGATGACAGGGGTCACTCTGGAAACACCATATATTTT. It specifies CASDDRGHSGNTIYF. Complete variable domain (other parts from reference TRBV28 and TRBJ1-3): DVKVTQSSRYLVKRTGEKVFLECVQDMDHENMFWYRQDPGLGLRLIYFSYDVKMKEKGDIPEGYSVSREKKERFSLILESASTNQTSMYLCASDDRGHSGNTIYFGEGSWLTVV.

CDR3 in DNA: TGCGCCAGCAGCCCTGACAGGGTGTTTTATGGCTACACCTTC. Its protein is CASSPDRVFYGYTF. J is TRBJ1-2 and V is TRBV5-1; TRBD1 matches at 7 bases. V trimming: 4 bases; J trimming: 5 bases; junction bases outside the gene matches: 8. Germline CDR1 reads SGHRS; CDR2 reads YFSETQ. The CDR3 spans 14 residues.